The sequence of this T cell receptor (beta chain) was determined in a study of post-analysis software for immune sequencing data. As for the study in general: Both relapsing-remitting and secondary progressive multiple sclerosis featured among the disease courses, as did progressive-relapsing multiple sclerosis.

The study's findings and limits: TRBV5-6, TRBV5-1 and TRBV20-1 belonged to a set of roughly 5 TRBV segments that were more frequent in patients than controls. Normalized Chao1 diversity was significantly lower in multiple sclerosis patients than in controls. Those samples that were prepared in the same batch co-clustered strongly by F measure.

Unique molecular identifiers featured in each of the TCR beta cDNA libraries. The yield from roughly 1 to 10 million T cells was approximately 500,000 cDNA molecules in total. One entry per CDR3 protein, called by TCRdb with MiXCR from the PCR reads. This table has hundreds of thousands of distinct CDR3 sequences, roughly 50% appearing once. V was pared by 2 bases and J by 1 base, with 11 bases of the junction left unmatched. Germline V lookup: CDR1 SGHAT, CDR2 FQNNGV. This CDR3 comprises 19 residues. With respect to this clonotype: Its target is unknown.

The sample taken for sequencing was blood. The chain links TRBV11-2 to TRBJ2-3, with 11 nucleotides matching TRBD2. The sequence derives from a girl between 10 and 17 years old with multiple sclerosis. The CDR3 loop is CASSLLFPETSGGTDTQYF. The CDR3 DNA reads TGTGCCAGCAGCTTATTATTCCCTGAGACTAGCGGGGGCACAGATACGCAGTATTTT. The full variable domain, its missing parts supplied by reference TRBV11-2 and TRBJ2-3, is EAGVAQSPRYKIIEKRQSVAFWCNPISGHATLYWYQQILGQGPKLLIQFQNNGVVDDSQLPKDRFSAERLKGVDSTLKIQPAKLEDSAVYLCASSLLFPETSGGTDTQYFGPGTRLTVL.